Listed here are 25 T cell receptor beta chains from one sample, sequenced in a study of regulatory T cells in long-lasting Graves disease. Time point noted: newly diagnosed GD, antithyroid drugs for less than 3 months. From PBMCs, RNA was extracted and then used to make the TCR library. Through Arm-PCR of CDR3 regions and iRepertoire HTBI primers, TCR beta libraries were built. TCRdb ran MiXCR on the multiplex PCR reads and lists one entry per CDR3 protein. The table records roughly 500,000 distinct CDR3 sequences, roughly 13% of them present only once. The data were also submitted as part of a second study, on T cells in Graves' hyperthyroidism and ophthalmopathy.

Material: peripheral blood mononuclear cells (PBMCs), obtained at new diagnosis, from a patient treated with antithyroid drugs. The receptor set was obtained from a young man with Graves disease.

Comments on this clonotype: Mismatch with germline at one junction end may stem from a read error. Written as DNA, the CDR3 is TGTGCCAGCAGCCCCACCGGTAGGGGGTTGGAGACCCAGTGCTTC. Its translation: CASSPTGRGLETQCF. This chain connects TRBV9 to TRBJ2-5; perhaps TRBD1 as D (6 bases). This CDR3 is built from 15 residues. Germline values: CDR1 SGDLS, CDR2 YYNGEE.

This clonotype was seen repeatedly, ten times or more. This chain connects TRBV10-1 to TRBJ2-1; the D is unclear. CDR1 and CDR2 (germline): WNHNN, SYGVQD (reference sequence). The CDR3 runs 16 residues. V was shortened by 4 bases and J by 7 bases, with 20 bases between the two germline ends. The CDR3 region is CASSGSPSRVGNEQFF. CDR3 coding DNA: TGCGCCAGCAGTGGTAGTCCGAGCCGGGTGGGGAATGAGCAGTTCTTC.

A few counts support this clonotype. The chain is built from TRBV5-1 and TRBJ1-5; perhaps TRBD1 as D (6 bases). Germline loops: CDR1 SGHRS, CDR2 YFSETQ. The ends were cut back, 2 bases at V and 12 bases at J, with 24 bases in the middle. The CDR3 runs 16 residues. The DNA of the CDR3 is TGCGCCAGCAGCTTTAATCCCCTGCGGGGGGCGGGTAACCAGCATTTT. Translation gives CASSFNPLRGAGNQHF. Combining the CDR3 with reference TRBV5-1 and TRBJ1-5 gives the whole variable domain KAGVTQTPRYLIKTRGQQVTLSCSPISGHRSVSWYQQTPGQGLQFLFEYFSETQRNKGNFPGRFSGRQFSNSRSEMNVSTLELGDSALYLCASSFNPLRGAGNQHFGDGTRLSIL.

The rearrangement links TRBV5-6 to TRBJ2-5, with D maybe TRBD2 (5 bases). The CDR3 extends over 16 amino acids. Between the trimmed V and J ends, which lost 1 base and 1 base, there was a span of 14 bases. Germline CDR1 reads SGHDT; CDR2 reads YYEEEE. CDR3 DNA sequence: TGTGCCAGCAGCTTGACGGCGGGCGTATTCCAAGAGACCCAGTACTTC. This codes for CASSLTAGVFQETQYF.

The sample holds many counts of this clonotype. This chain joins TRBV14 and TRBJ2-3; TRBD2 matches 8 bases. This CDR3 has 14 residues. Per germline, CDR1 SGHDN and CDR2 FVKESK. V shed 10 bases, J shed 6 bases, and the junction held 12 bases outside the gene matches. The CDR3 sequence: CANRRSGSCDTQYF. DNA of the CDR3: TGTGCCAACCGGCGGAGCGGGAGTTGCGATACGCAGTATTTT.

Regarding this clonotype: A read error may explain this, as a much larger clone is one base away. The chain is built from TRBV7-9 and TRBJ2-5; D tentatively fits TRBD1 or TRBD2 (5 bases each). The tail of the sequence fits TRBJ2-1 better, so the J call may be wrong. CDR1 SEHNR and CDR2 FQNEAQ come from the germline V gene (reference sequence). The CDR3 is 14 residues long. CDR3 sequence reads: CAGSLGRDGAEQFF. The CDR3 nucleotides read TGTGCCGGCAGCCTCGGCAGGGACGGGGCTGAGCAGTTCTTC.

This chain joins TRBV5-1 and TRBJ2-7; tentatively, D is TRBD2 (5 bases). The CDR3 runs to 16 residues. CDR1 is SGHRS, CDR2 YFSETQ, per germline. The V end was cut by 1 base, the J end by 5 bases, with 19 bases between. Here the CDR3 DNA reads TGCGCCAGCAGCTTGACCCACGGTGCGGGCGCCAACGAGCAGTACTTC. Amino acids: CASSLTHGAGANEQYF.

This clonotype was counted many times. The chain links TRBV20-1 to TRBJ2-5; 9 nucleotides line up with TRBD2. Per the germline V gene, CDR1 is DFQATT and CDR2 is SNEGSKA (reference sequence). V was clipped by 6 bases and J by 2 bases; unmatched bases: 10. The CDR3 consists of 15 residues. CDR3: CSAHSGGGGQETQYF. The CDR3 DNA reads TGCAGTGCCCATTCAGGCGGGGGGGGACAAGAGACCCAGTACTTC.

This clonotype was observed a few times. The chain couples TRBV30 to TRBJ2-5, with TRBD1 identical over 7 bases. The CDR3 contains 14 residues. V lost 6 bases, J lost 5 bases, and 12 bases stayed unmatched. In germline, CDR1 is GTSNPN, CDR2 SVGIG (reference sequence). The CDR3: CACGLREGAETQYF. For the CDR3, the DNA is TGTGCCTGTGGCCTCCGAGAGGGGGCGGAGACCCAGTACTTC.

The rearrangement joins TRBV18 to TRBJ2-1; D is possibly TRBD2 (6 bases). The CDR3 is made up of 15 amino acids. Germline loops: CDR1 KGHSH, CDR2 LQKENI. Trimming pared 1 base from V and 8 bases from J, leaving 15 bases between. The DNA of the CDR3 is TGTGCCAGCTCACCACAGGGACTCCTACCCGATGAGCAGTTCTTC. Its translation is CASSPQGLLPDEQFF. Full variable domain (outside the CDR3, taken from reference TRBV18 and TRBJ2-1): NAGVMQNPRHLVRRRGQEARLRCSPMKGHSHVYWYRQLPEEGLKFMVYLQKENIIDESGMPKERFSAEFPKEGPSILRIQQVVRGDSAAYFCASSPQGLLPDEQFFGPGTRLTVL.

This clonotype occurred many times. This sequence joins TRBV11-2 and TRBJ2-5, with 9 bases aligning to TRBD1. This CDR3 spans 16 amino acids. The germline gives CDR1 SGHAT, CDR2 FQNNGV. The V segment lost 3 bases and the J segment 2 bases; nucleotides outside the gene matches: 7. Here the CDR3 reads CASSLGTGLLQETQYF. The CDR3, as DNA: TGTGCCAGCAGCTTGGGGACAGGGCTCCTGCAAGAGACCCAGTACTTC.

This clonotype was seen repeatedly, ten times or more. CDR3 residues: CSVDLSENTEAFF. Written as DNA, the CDR3 is TGCAGCGTTGATTTGTCAGAGAACACTGAAGCTTTCTTT. The chain carries TRBV29-1 and TRBJ1-1; D is undetermined. Germline CDR1 SQVTM, CDR2 ANQGSEA. CDR3 length: 13 residues. Between the trimmed V and J ends, which lost 3 bases and 1 base, there was a span of 9 bases.

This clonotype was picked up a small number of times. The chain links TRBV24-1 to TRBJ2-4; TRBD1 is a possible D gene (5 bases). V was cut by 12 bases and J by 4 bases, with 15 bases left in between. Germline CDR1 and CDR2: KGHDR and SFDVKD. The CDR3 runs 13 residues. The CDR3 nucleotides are TGTGCCTCCCACAGGAAATTTAAAAACATTCAGTACTTC. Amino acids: CASHRKFKNIQYF.

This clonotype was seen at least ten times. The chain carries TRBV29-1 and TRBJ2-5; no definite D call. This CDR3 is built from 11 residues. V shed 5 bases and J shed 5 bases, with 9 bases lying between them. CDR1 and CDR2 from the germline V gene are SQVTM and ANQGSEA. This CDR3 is CSVWMGETQYF. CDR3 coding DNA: TGCAGCGTTTGGATGGGGGAGACCCAGTACTTC.

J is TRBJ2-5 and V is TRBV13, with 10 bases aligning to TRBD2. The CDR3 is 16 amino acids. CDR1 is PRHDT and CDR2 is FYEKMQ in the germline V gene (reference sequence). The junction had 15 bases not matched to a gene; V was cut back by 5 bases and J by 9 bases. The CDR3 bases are TGTGCCAGCAGCCCCCAGACTAGCGGGCTTTCTGGGGCCCAGTACTTC. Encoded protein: CASSPQTSGLSGAQYF. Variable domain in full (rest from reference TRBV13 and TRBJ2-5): AAGVIQSPRHLIKEKRETATLKCYPIPRHDTVYWYQQGPGQDPQFLISFYEKMQSDKGSIPDRFSAQQFSDYHSELNMSSLELGDSALYFCASSPQTSGLSGAQYFGPGTRLLVL.

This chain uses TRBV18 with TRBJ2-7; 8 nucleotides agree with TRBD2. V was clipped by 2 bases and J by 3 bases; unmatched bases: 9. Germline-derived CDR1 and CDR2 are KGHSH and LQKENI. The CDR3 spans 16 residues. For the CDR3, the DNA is TGTGCCAGCTCACCAGAAGCGCCCGGGGGGGTCTACGAGCAGTACTTC. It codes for CASSPEAPGGVYEQYF.

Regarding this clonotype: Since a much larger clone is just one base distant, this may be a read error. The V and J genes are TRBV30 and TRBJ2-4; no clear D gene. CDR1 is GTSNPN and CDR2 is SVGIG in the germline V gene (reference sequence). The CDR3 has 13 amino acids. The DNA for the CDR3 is TGTACCTGGAGTGTCCCCGGCAGAGACATTCAGTACTTC. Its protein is CTWSVPGRDIQYF.

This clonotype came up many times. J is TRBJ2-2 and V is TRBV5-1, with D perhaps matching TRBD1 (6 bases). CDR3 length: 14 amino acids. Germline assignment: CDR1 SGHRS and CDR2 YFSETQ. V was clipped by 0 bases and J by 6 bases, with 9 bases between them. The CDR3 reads CASSLAGEPGELFF. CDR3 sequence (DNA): TGCGCCAGCAGCTTGGCAGGGGAACCCGGGGAGCTGTTTTTT.

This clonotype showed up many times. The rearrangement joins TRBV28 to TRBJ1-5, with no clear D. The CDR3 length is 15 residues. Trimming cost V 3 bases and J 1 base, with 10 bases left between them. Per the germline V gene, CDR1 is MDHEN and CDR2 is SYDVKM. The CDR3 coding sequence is TGTGCCAGCAGTTTCTCGTCTGGCAGCAATCAGCCCCAGCATTTT. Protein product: CASSFSSGSNQPQHF.

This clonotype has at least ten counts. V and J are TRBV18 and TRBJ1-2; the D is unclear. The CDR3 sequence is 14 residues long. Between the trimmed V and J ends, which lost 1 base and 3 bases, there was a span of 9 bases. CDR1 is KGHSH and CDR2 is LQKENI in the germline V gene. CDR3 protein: CASSPRRAYYGYTF. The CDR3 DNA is TGTGCCAGCTCACCACGGAGAGCCTACTATGGCTACACCTTC.

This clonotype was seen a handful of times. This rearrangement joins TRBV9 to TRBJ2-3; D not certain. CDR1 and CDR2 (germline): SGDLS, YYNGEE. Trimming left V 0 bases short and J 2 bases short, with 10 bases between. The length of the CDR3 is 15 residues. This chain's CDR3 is CASSVEDRTTDTQYF. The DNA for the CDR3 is TGTGCCAGCAGCGTAGAGGACCGAACCACAGATACGCAGTATTTT.

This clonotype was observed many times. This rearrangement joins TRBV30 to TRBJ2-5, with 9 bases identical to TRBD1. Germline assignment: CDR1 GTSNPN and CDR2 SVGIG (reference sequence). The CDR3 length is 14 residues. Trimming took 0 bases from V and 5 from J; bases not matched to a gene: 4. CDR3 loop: CAWSVGTGRETQYF. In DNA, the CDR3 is TGTGCCTGGAGTGTCGGGACAGGGAGGGAGACCCAGTACTTC. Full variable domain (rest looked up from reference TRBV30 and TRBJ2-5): SQTIHQWPATLVQPVGSPLSLECTVEGTSNPNLYWYRQAAGRGLQLLFYSVGIGQISSEVPQNLSASRPQDRQFILSSKKLLLSDSGFYLCAWSVGTGRETQYFGPGTRLLVL.

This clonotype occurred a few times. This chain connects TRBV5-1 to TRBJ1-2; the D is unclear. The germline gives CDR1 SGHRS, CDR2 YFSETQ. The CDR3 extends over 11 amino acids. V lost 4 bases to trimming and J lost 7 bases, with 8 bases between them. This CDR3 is CASSTAGGYTF. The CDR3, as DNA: TGCGCCAGCAGCACGGCCGGTGGCTACACCTTC.

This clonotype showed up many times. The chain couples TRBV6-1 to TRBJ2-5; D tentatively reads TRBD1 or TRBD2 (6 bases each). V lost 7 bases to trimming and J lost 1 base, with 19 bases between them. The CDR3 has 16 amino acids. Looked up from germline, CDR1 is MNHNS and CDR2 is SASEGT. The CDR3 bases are TGTGCCAGCATCGGGGGCAGGAGGGGCACCCAAGAGACCCAGTACTTC. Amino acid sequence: CASIGGRRGTQETQYF.

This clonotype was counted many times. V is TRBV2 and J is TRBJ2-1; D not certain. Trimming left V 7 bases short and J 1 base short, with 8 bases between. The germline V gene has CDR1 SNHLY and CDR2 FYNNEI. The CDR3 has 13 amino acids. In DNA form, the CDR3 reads TGTGCCAGCAATGGTGAGTCCTACAATGAGCAGTTCTTC. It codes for CASNGESYNEQFF.